These T cell receptor beta chains were read from a single sample in a study of cytomegalovirus exposure and HLA in healthy donors. TCRdb keeps only in-frame clones here, not all; method: immunoSEQ multiplex PCR. The repertoire consists of about 130,000 clones, with 78% occurring once and the leading ten covering about 11%. The sequenced material came from PBMCs. The receptor set was obtained from a man in his thirties or forties in good health and CMV-seropositive. Both conserved end residues are part of each CDR3. The order of the fields is D gene, J gene, clone size, V gene, CDR3 protein. D genes are given only for firm matches. The size field is filled for only some rows; it gives once, few, many or a size class.

- | TRBJ1-4 | - | TRBV30 | CALRGLANEKLFF
- | TRBJ1-3 | - | TRBV9 | CASSVAGIGTIYF
- | TRBJ2-2 | - | TRBV15 | CATSRDKGANTGELFF
- | TRBJ2-7 | - | TRBV4-2 | CASSQGITDSYEQYF
TRBD2 | TRBJ2-7 | - | TRBV4-3 | CASSQELAAHREQYF
TRBD1 | TRBJ1-4 | - | TRBV27 | CASTPRRDRFTNEKLFF
TRBD2 | TRBJ2-5 | - | TRBV4-2 | CASSSRAGAMETQYF
TRBD2 | TRBJ2-1 | once | TRBV4-3 | CASSQRLAGERFF
- | TRBJ2-7 | once | TRBV28 | CASSAPNYEQYF
TRBD1 | TRBJ1-5 | once | TRBV27 | CASSPSGTGYGSQPQHF
- | TRBJ1-5 | - | TRBV10-1 | CAGSRDTYQPQHF
TRBD2 | TRBJ2-1 | - | TRBV6-1 | CASNLGTSGDNEQFF
- | TRBJ2-7 | few | TRBV13 | CASSGGDRRYTYEQYF
TRBD2 | TRBJ2-7 | - | TRBV5-4 | CASSGGGYEQYF
- | TRBJ1-1 | - | TRBV7-3 | CASSLTRNTEAFF
- | TRBJ2-1 | few | TRBV27 | CASSLGRAKYNEQFF
- | TRBJ2-7 | few | TRBV4-2 | CASSQDRGRAGYEQYF
TRBD2 | TRBJ2-7 | - | TRBV28 | CASRPSGRMWEQYF
- | TRBJ2-1 | once | TRBV11-2 | CASRLVGASYNEQFF
TRBD1 | TRBJ1-3 | - | TRBV28 | CASSLGTASGNTIYF
- | TRBJ2-7 | - | TRBV7-3 | CASSQGGSGALSSEQYF
- | TRBJ1-5 | - | TRBV15 | CATSRERDQPQHF
- | TRBJ2-7 | once | TRBV7-2 | CASSSAYEQYF
TRBD2 | TRBJ2-7 | few | TRBV5-1 | CASDSGGRTSGSYEQYF
- | TRBJ2-1 | - | TRBV5-1 | CASSSGSHRWFF
- | TRBJ2-1 | - | TRBV10-2 | CASSGASPYNEQFF
- | TRBJ2-3 | - | TRBV6-6 | CASSYNIRVDTQYF
TRBD2 | TRBJ2-7 | - | TRBV7-6 | CASSLAGIAGSSYEQYF
TRBD1 | TRBJ1-5 | - | TRBV4-3 | CASSQDRGGSGQPQHF
TRBD1 | TRBJ1-2 | - | TRBV27 | CASRQGGYGYTF
- | TRBJ2-3 | - | TRBV19 | CASSSRLVTDTQYF
- | TRBJ1-5 | - | TRBV7-2 | CASSLGGGRNQPQHF
TRBD2 | TRBJ2-2 | - | TRBV5-6 | CASSNWTSGRLGELFF
TRBD2 | TRBJ2-1 | once | TRBV7-2 | CASSLAPGTSGNEQFF
- | TRBJ2-4 | - | TRBV11-2 | CASSLGQGLSLAKNIQYF
TRBD2 | TRBJ2-1 | - | TRBV6-4 | CASSSEAGAFNEQFF
TRBD1 | TRBJ2-1 | - | TRBV10-1 | CASSDGDSSYNEQFF
- | TRBJ2-2 | - | TRBV7-8 | CASSLFGGGSTGELFF
TRBD1 | TRBJ1-1 | - | TRBV9 | CASSSSGTGQAFF
TRBD2 | TRBJ2-5 | - | TRBV4-3 | CASSQGTSRQETQYF
TRBD2 | TRBJ2-7 | - | TRBV6-5 | CASSPGGPSGSEQYF
- | TRBJ1-1 | few | TRBV29-1 | CSVERAGRGTEAFF
- | TRBJ2-7 | once | TRBV6-1 | CASSVQIYEQYF
- | TRBJ1-2 | - | TRBV6-5 | CASYDLANYGYTF
- | TRBJ1-2 | - | TRBV19 | CASSIGRQVDGYTF